Listed here are 26 T cell receptor beta chains from one sample, sequenced in a study of post-analysis software for immune sequencing data. Overall study findings and caveats: The study found TRBV5-6, TRBV5-1 and TRBV20-1 among a few TRBV segments more frequent in patients than controls.

For these TCRs, the target antigens are not known. The authors incorporated unique molecular identifiers into the TCR beta cDNA libraries. TCRdb reanalysed the PCR reads using MiXCR and keeps one entry per CDR3 protein. The sample shows hundreds of thousands of distinct CDR3 sequences, 25% to 30% of them seen only once. Sequenced material: blood. The receptors come from a girl between 5 and 17 years old with multiple sclerosis.

The chain links TRBV12-3 or TRBV12-4 to TRBJ2-3; TRBD1 is a possible D gene (6 bases). The CDR3 length is 15 residues. Trimming removed 3 bases at V and 4 bases at J, with 14 bases between. The CDR3 sequence: CASSLGAVSADTQYF. In DNA, the CDR3 is TGTGCCAGCAGTTTGGGGGCAGTTAGCGCAGATACGCAGTATTTT.

This clonotype has a single count. The chain uses TRBV20-1 and TRBJ2-7; TRBD1 is a possible D gene (6 bases). The CDR3 loop spans 10 amino acids. V was pared by 5 bases and J by 7 bases, with 9 bases between. Germline-derived CDR1 and CDR2 are DFQATT and SNEGSKA (reference sequence). CDR3 in amino acids: CSARDNEQYF. The DNA for the CDR3 is TGCAGTGCTCGGGACAATGAGCAGTACTTC.

This clonotype showed up just a few times. The V call is TRBV24-1, the J call TRBJ2-3; tentatively, D is TRBD2 (6 bases). Germline lookup yields CDR1 KGHDR and CDR2 SFDVKD. V was trimmed by 10 bases and J by 5 bases, leaving 12 bases between them. CDR3 length: 12 residues. CDR3 sequence reads: CATTSEGDTQYF. The CDR3 DNA is TGTGCCACGACTAGTGAGGGAGATACGCAGTATTTT.

To note about this clonotype: One end of the junction is discordant with germline, which a read error may explain. In DNA form, the CDR3 reads TGTGCCGGCAGTCTGGCAGGGGGCGGATCACCCCTCCACTTT. Translating gives CAGSLAGGGSPLHF. The chain links TRBV12-3 or TRBV12-4 to TRBJ1-6, with 8 nucleotides matching TRBD1. The CDR3 extends over 14 amino acids.

This clonotype has more than one count but fewer than ten. This chain connects TRBV5-1 to TRBJ2-5, with 10 bases fitting TRBD2. J lost 2 bases, V lost 0 bases, and 7 bases had no gene match. Per the germline V gene, CDR1 is SGHRS and CDR2 is YFSETQ. CDR3 length equals 17 residues. CDR3 region: CASSLGSLAGVQETQYF. CDR3 sequence (DNA): TGCGCCAGCAGCTTGGGTTCCCTAGCGGGGGTACAAGAGACCCAGTACTTC.

This clonotype was observed a few times. The gene calls are TRBV10-3 and TRBJ1-2; TRBD1 aligns across 8 bases. Germline V gene data show CDR1 as ENHRY and CDR2 as SYGVKD. Trimming took 4 bases from V and 0 from J; bases not matched to a gene: 10. The CDR3 is made up of 17 amino acids. The CDR3: CAISGGAGGPSNYGYTF. CDR3 DNA: TGTGCCATCAGTGGGGGGGCAGGGGGCCCATCTAACTATGGCTACACCTTC.

This chain uses TRBV7-8 with TRBJ2-1, with D maybe TRBD2 (6 bases). The V end lost 1 base, the J end lost 0 bases, and 10 bases lay between the germline ends. Germline V gives CDR1 SGHVS, CDR2 FQNEAQ. The CDR3 contains 16 residues. The CDR3 loop is CASSLGVAASYNEQFF. The CDR3 region has the DNA TGTGCCAGCAGCTTAGGGGTAGCGGCCTCCTACAATGAGCAGTTCTTC.

V is TRBV18 and J is TRBJ1-2; D not resolved. The CDR3 is made up of 13 amino acids. Germline loops: CDR1 KGHSH, CDR2 LQKENI. Trimming cost V 4 bases and J 6 bases, with 12 bases left between them. The CDR3 DNA reads TGTGCCAGCTCACTAGAAACCGAGCATGGCTACACCTTC. Its protein product is CASSLETEHGYTF.

The chain uses TRBV7-2 and TRBJ2-1; a weak D match, TRBD2 (5 bases). Trimming pared 3 bases from V and 5 bases from J, leaving 20 bases between. The germline V gene has CDR1 SGHTA and CDR2 FQGNSA. This CDR3 comprises 17 residues. CDR3 loop: CASSLMDSVDLHNEQFF. DNA for the CDR3: TGTGCCAGCAGCTTGATGGACTCGGTCGACTTACACAATGAGCAGTTCTTC. The complete variable domain, with remaining parts taken from reference TRBV7-2 and TRBJ2-1, reads GAGVSQSPSNKVTEKGKDVELRCDPISGHTALYWYRQSLGQGLEFLIYFQGNSAPDKSGLPSDRFSAERTGGSVSTLTIQRTQQEDSAVYLCASSLMDSVDLHNEQFFGPGTRLTVL.

This clonotype occurred a few times. The genes are TRBV11-2 and TRBJ2-1; D remains ambiguous. This CDR3 contains 12 residues. Germline-derived CDR1 and CDR2 are SGHAT and FQNNGV. V was pared by 2 bases and J by 8 bases, with 7 bases between. The CDR3 loop is CASSLFSYEQFF. The CDR3 DNA reads as TGTGCCAGCAGCTTATTTTCATATGAGCAGTTCTTC.

This clonotype turned up a few times. The genes are TRBV5-1 and TRBJ2-5; D possibly corresponds to TRBD2 (5 bases). The CDR3 covers 13 residues. Germline V gene data show CDR1 as SGHRS and CDR2 as YFSETQ. Deletions cut 4 bases from V and 5 bases from J, with 12 bases between. The CDR3 loop is CASSVASWETQYF. Here the CDR3 DNA reads TGCGCCAGCAGCGTCGCTAGCTGGGAGACCCAGTACTTC. Full variable domain (outside the CDR3, taken from reference TRBV5-1 and TRBJ2-5): KAGVTQTPRYLIKTRGQQVTLSCSPISGHRSVSWYQQTPGQGLQFLFEYFSETQRNKGNFPGRFSGRQFSNSRSEMNVSTLELGDSALYLCASSVASWETQYFGPGTRLLVL.

This chain joins TRBV28 and TRBJ1-6; D may be TRBD1 (6 bases). The V gene's germline CDR1 is MDHEN and CDR2 SYDVKM. The CDR3 contains 17 residues. Trimming stripped 3 bases from V and 13 bases from J, with 25 bases between. The CDR3 nucleotides are TGTGCCAGCAGTTTTTATACACAGGGCCTCATCGAAGCTCCCCTCCACTTT. Protein sequence: CASSFYTQGLIEAPLHF.

The table lists this clonotype with a few counts. The V call is TRBV20-1, the J call TRBJ2-4, with TRBD2 matching 8 bases. Per the germline V gene, CDR1 is DFQATT and CDR2 is SNEGSKA (reference sequence). V lost 6 bases and J lost 6; bases outside the gene matches: 10. The CDR3 has 14 amino acids. The CDR3 here is CSARPAGARNIQYF. Written as DNA, the CDR3 is TGCAGTGCCCGACCAGCGGGAGCACGAAACATTCAGTACTTC.

Details on this clonotype: With a much larger clone just one base away, this may be a read error. The chain recombines TRBV6-4 with TRBJ2-1, with D maybe TRBD2 (5 bases). CDR1 is MRHNA, CDR2 SNTAGT, per germline. CDR3 length equals 14 residues. Trimming took 5 bases from V and 7 from J, leaving 15 bases between them. CDR3 loop: CASSQRATGNEQFF. CDR3 DNA sequence: TGTGCCAGCAGTCAGAGGGCCACGGGTAATGAGCAGTTCTTC.

This chain links TRBV20-1 with TRBJ2-3; the match to TRBD1 covers 8 bases. There are 14 residues in the CDR3. With V trimmed by 1 base and J by 4 bases, 4 bases remained unmatched. Per germline, CDR1 DFQATT and CDR2 SNEGSKA (reference sequence). The CDR3 DNA is TGCAGTGCTAGAGCCGGACAGGGACCAGATACGCAGTATTTT. Protein product: CSARAGQGPDTQYF.

V usage is TRBV7-2 and J usage is TRBJ2-5, with 10 bases that match TRBD2. The CDR3 covers 19 residues. From germline, CDR1 is SGHTA and CDR2 FQGNSA. The J segment lost 2 bases and the V segment lost 1 base, leaving 13 bases of the junction unmatched. The CDR3 is CASSLGGLAPRRGQETQYF. The CDR3 region has the DNA TGTGCCAGCAGCTTAGGGGGACTAGCGCCTAGAAGGGGGCAAGAGACCCAGTACTTC.

Written as DNA, the CDR3 is TGTGCCACCGCCTCGACACACAATGAGCAGTTCTTC. Protein product: CATASTHNEQFF. V usage is TRBV15 and J usage is TRBJ2-1; D uncertain. V was trimmed by 8 bases and J by 5 bases, leaving 10 bases between them. Germline V CDR1 and CDR2: LNHNV, YYDKDF (reference sequence). CDR3 length: 12 amino acids.

In this sample, this clonotype turned up many times. In DNA, the CDR3 is TGTGCCAGCAGCTCCTCCGGGACAGGGAGTTTCGAGCAGTACTTC. It specifies CASSSSGTGSFEQYF. This sequence joins TRBV6-2 or TRBV6-3 and TRBJ2-5; 9 bases map to TRBD1. TRBJ2-7 matches the DNA end more closely, so the J call is doubtful. Germline CDR1 is MNHEY and CDR2 is SVGEGT. The CDR3 is 15 residues long.

The genes are TRBV14 and TRBJ1-4; unclear D gene. The CDR3 length is 13 residues. The germline gives CDR1 SGHDN, CDR2 FVKESK. Trimming stripped 1 base from V and 8 bases from J, with 8 bases between. CDR3 bases: TGTGCCAGCAGCCAAGCGGTCCGGGAAAAACTGTTTTTT. It codes for CASSQAVREKLFF.

This rearrangement joins TRBV24-1 to TRBJ1-5; possibly TRBD1 for D (6 bases). The CDR3 contains 16 residues. V lost 4 bases to trimming and J lost 2 bases, with 14 bases between them. The V gene's germline CDR1 is KGHDR and CDR2 SFDVKD. CDR3 amino acids: CATSDRRGGGNQPQHF. In DNA form, the CDR3 reads TGTGCCACCAGTGACCGCCGAGGGGGGGGCAATCAGCCCCAGCATTTT.

Many counts were recorded for this clonotype. This chain connects TRBV20-1 to TRBJ2-7; TRBD1 agrees at 7 bases. CDR1 is DFQATT and CDR2 is SNEGSKA in the germline V gene (reference sequence). The CDR3 spans 14 residues. Trimming at V came to 3 bases and at J to 0 bases, leaving 5 bases not matched to a gene. CDR3 DNA: TGCAGTGCTAGGGACAGGACGAGCTCCTACGAGCAGTACTTC. Its protein product is CSARDRTSSYEQYF.

Regarding this clonotype: The junction differs from germline at one of its ends, possibly a read error. This chain connects TRBV20-1 to TRBJ1-5; D is uncertain. This CDR3 contains 13 residues. Germline V gene lookup returns CDR1 DFQATT and CDR2 SNEGSKA (reference sequence). The DNA of the CDR3 is TGCAGTGCTGGGTTGGGAGGCAATCGGCCCCAGCATTTT. Its protein is CSAGLGGNRPQHF.

This clonotype occurred a few times. The rearrangement joins TRBV27 to TRBJ1-2; tentatively, D is TRBD1 (5 bases). V lost 7 bases and J lost 7, with 19 bases in between. Germline CDR1 and CDR2: MNHEY and SMNVEV (reference sequence). This CDR3 has 14 amino acids. The CDR3 DNA follows: TGTGCCAGCACGGAGGGCCCAAGAAGGGGTGGCTACACCTTC. Its translation is CASTEGPRRGGYTF.

The chain has TRBV28 and TRBJ1-2; no firm D call. V was cut by 1 base and J by 1 base, with 10 bases left in between. The CDR3 sequence is 15 residues long. Germline V lookup: CDR1 MDHEN, CDR2 SYDVKM. In nucleotides, the CDR3 is TGTGCCAGCAGTTTATTCGCAGGTTTTAACTATGGCTACACCTTC. It encodes CASSLFAGFNYGYTF.

V gene TRBV24-1 combines with J gene TRBJ1-5; no definite D call. Germline CDR1 reads KGHDR; CDR2 reads SFDVKD. The CDR3 sequence is 10 residues long. Between the trimmed V and J ends, which lost 4 bases and 11 bases, there was a span of 5 bases. The chain's CDR3 is CATSEQTQHF. As DNA, the CDR3 is TGTGCCACCAGTGAACAGACCCAGCATTTT.

This clonotype was counted between two and nine times. V is TRBV5-1 and J is TRBJ2-7, with 13 bases matching TRBD2. Germline trimming cut 0 bases from V and 5 bases from J; bases unmatched to any gene: 2. CDR3 length: 15 residues. Germline lookup yields CDR1 SGHRS and CDR2 YFSETQ. The CDR3 coding sequence is TGCGCCAGCAGCTTGGTTGGGACTAGCGGGAACGAGCAGTACTTC. Translating gives CASSLVGTSGNEQYF.